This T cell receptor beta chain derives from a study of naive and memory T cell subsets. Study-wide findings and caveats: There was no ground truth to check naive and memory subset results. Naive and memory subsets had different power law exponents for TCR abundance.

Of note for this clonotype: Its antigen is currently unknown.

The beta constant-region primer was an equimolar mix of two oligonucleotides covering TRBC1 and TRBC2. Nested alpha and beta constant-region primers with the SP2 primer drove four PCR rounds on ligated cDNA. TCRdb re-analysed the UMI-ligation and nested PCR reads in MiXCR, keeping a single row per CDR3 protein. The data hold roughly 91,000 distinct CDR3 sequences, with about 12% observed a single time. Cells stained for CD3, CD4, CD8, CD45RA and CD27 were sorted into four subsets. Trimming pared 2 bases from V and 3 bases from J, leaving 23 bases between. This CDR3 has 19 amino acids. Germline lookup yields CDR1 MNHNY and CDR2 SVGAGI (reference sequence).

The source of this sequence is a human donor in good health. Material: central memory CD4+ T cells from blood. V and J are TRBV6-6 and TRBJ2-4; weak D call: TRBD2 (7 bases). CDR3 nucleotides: TGTGCCAGCAGTTACATGTCGGGGGGCGCAATGAAGGACAAAAACATTCAGTACTTC. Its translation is CASSYMSGGAMKDKNIQYF.